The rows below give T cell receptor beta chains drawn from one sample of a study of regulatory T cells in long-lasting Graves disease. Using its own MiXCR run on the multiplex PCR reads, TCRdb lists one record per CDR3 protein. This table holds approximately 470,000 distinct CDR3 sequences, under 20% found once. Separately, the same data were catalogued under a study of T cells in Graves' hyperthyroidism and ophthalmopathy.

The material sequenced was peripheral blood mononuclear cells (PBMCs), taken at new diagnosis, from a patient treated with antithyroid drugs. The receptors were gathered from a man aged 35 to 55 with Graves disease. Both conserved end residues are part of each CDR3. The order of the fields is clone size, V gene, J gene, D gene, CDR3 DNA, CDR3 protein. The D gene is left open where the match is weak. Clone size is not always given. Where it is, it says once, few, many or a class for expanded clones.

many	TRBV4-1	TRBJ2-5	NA	TGCGCCAGCAGCCCACTGTGGACGGGCAGAGGGGAGACCCAGTACTTC	CASSPLWTGRGETQYF
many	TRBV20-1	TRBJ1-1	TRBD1	TGCAGTGCTAGAGATGGGACAGGGGAAGGGACTGAAGCTTTCTTT	CSARDGTGEGTEAFF
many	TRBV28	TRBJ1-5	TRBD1	TGTGCCAGCAGCACGGGGACAGGGGTTCAGCCCCAGCATTTT	CASSTGTGVQPQHF
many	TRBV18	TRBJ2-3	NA	TGTGCCAGCTCACTATGGACAGATACGCAGTATTTT	CASSLWTDTQYF
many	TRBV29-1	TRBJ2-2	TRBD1	TGCAGCGCTGGAGAACAGGGGTTCGGCACCGGGGAGCTGTTTTTT	CSAGEQGFGTGELFF
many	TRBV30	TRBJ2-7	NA	TGTGCCTGCCGATACGCAGCGGCAGAGCAGTACTTC	CACRYAAAEQYF
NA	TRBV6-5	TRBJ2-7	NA	TGTGCCAGCAGTTTTGGGCAGAGACTACCTCAAAAAGAGCAGTACTTC	CASSFGQRLPQKEQYF
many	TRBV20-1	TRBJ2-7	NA	TGCAGTGCTAGTCCCCAATGGGCCTCCTACGAGCAGTACTTC	CSASPQWASYEQYF
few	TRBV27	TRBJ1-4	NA	TGTGCCAGCAGTTCTTTCGCGGCAGGGAGAGAAAAACTGTTTTTT	CASSSFAAGREKLFF
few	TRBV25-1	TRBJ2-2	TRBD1	TGTGCCAGCAGTTCTAGCCGGGACAGGGGATGGTACGGGGAGCTGTTTTTT	CASSSSRDRGWYGELFF
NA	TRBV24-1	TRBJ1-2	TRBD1	TGTGCCACCAGTGATGGCTCAGGGGGCCTTTCCTATGGCTACACCTTC	CATSDGSGGLSYGYTF
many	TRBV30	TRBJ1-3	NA	TGTGCCTGGAGTGTAACCGGCCCAATCTCTGGAAACACCATATATTTT	CAWSVTGPISGNTIYF
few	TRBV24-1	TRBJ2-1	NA	TGTGCCACCAGTGACCTTGATCAGACAGACAATGAGCAGTTCTTC	CATSDLDQTDNEQFF
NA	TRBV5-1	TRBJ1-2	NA	TGCGCCAGCACCCCACCGGGGGGCTATGGCTACACCTTC	CASTPPGGYGYTF
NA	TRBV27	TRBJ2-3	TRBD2	TGTGCCAGCAGAAATGGACTAGCTCCCGATACGCAGTATTTT	CASRNGLAPDTQYF
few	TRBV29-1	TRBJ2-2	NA	TGCAGCGTTGGGCAGGGATATATCGGGGAGCTGTTTTTT	CSVGQGYIGELFF
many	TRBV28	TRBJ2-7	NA	TGTGCCAGCAGTTTGGGAAGCCTCGAGCAGTACTTC	CASSLGSLEQYF
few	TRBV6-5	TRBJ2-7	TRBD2	TGTGCCAGCAGTTACTATGAAGTCACCGTCCCGGGACTAGCGGGAGTCTACGAGCAGTACTTC	CASSYYEVTVPGLAGVYEQYF
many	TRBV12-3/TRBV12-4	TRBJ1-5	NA	TGTGCCAGCAGTTTAAAGGTAGTGGACTCCAATCAGCCCCAGCATTTT	CASSLKVVDSNQPQHF
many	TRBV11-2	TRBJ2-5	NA	TGTGCCAGCAGCTTAAGGGTCGGCGGGAAGGCCCAGTACTTC	CASSLRVGGKAQYF
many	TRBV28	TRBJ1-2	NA	TGTGCCAGCAGTTCACATGGCTACACCTTC	CASSSHGYTF
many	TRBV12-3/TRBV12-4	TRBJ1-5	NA	TGTGCCACACGCGAACGGCCCCAGCATTTT	CATRERPQHF
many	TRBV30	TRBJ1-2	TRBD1	TGTGCCTGGAGTCCAGGGGGGTCCGGCGGCTACACCTTC	CAWSPGGSGGYTF
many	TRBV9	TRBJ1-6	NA	TGTGCCAGCAGCGTATCATCCGAATCACCCCTCCACTTT	CASSVSSESPLHF
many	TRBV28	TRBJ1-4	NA	TGTGCCAGCAGTCGATCCCATGAAAAACTGTTTTTT	CASSRSHEKLFF
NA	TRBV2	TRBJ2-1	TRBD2	TGTGCCAGCAGTGAAGGGGGACTAGCGGGAGGGAAGTACAATGAGCAGTTCTTC	CASSEGGLAGGKYNEQFF
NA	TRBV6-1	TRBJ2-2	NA	TGTGCCAGCAGTGCGGTCACCGGGGAGCTGTTTTTT	CASSAVTGELFF
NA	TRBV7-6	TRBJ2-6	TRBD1	TGTGCCAGCAGCTTAGTCAGGGGGCCTGGGGCCAACGTCCTGACTTTC	CASSLVRGPGANVLTF
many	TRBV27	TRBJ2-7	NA	TGTGCCAGCAGTTCGCCGTTTCAGGGCGCCTACGAGCAGTACTTC	CASSSPFQGAYEQYF
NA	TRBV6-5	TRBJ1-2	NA	TGTGCCAGCAGTTCCCCCAACTATGGCTACACCTTC	CASSSPNYGYTF
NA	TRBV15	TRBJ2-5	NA	TGTGCCACCAGCAGAGGTCAAGGGACGGAGACCCAGTACTTC	CATSRGQGTETQYF
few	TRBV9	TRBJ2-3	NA	TGTGCCAGCAGCGAAACCAGACAGCGGATGGCAGATACGCAGTATTTT	CASSETRQRMADTQYF
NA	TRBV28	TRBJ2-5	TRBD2	TGTGCCAGCAGTTTTCTGGCTAGCGGGAGGGAGACCCAGTACTTC	CASSFLASGRETQYF
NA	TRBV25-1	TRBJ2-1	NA	TGTGCCAGCAGTGAATCTTGGGGTGGAAGAAATAATGAGCAGTTCTTC	CASSESWGGRNNEQFF
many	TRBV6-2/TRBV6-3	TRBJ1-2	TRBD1	TGTGCCAGCAGCCTACAGGGGGAGTTCTATGGCTACACCTTC	CASSLQGEFYGYTF
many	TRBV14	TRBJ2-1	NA	TGTGCCAGCAGCCAATGGGGGGATGACGAGTTCTTC	CASSQWGDDEFF
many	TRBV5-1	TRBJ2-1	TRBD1	TGCGCCAGCAGCCCGCCCGGGACAGGGTTCAATGAGCAGTTCTTC	CASSPPGTGFNEQFF
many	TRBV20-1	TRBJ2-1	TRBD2	TGCAGTGCTAGGGGCCCCCGGACTAGCGGGAGCCAATACAATGAGCAGTTCTTC	CSARGPRTSGSQYNEQFF
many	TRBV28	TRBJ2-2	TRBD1	TGTGCCAGCAGTTCGGTACAGGGGGCAAACACCGGGGAGCTGTTTTTT	CASSSVQGANTGELFF
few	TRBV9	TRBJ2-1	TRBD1	TGTGCCAGCAGCGTAGAAGGGACAGACTACAATGAGCAGTTCTTC	CASSVEGTDYNEQFF
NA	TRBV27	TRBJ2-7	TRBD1	TGTGCCAGCAGTCTTCACAGGGGGCTATACGAGCAGTACTTC	CASSLHRGLYEQYF